This T cell receptor beta chain was sequenced during a study of cytomegalovirus exposure and HLA in healthy donors. Findings and limits, study-wide: In a later analysis, donors in an Asian-associated ancestry cluster reportedly had fewer N-insertions in productive TCRs than the cohort mean. In an earlier analysis, in approximately 570 donors, most V segments appeared productive either ~87% or ~30% of the time. In a later analysis, common viral pathogens appeared linked to several of the most significant clusters.

This CDR3 has 14 residues. The V and J ends lost 4 bases and 3 bases respectively, with 14 bases between them. Looked up from germline, CDR1 is GTSNPN and CDR2 is SVGIG (reference sequence). Although they were nominally healthy when sampled, donors likely had unrecorded immune exposures. PCR employed 60 Vbeta and 13 Jbeta primers. This table comes from immunoSEQ multiplex PCR, and its TCRdb copy is limited to in-frame clones, with some not included. The repertoire holds about 200,000 clones, approximately 90% seen once, with around 0.99% in the top ten. For this clone: What it recognizes is unknown.

This TCR derives from a boy aged 2 to 9 in good health and CMV-seronegative. What was sequenced was PBMCs. The rearrangement uses TRBV30 and TRBJ2-3; D might be TRBD1 (6 bases). This CDR3 is CAWTMDRITDTQYF. The CDR3 bases are TGTGCCTGGACTATGGACAGAATAACAGATACGCAGTATTTT.